These 19 T cell receptor beta chains share one sample of origin, sequenced in a study of blood T cell repertoires in COVID-19. Assay: immunoSEQ multiplex PCR; the TCRdb copy retains only in-frame clones and omits some. The table has about 120,000 clones, 78% seen once. Sequencing input: peripheral blood. Every receptor here comes from a man between 65 and 85 years old with acute or convalescent COVID-19.

V gene TRBV7-3 combines with J gene TRBJ2-7; D perhaps matches TRBD1 (6 bases). The V end was cut by 5 bases, the J end by 6 bases, with 20 bases between. Germline V gene data show CDR1 as SGHTA and CDR2 as FQGTGA. CDR3 length equals 15 residues. As DNA, the CDR3 is TGTGCCAGCAGCCCGGGTGGGACAACCCCGGCCGAGCAGTACTTC. Translation gives CASSPGGTTPAEQYF.

A few counts support this clone. The chain carries TRBV30 and TRBJ1-6, with TRBD1 matching over 7 bases. The germline CDR1 and CDR2 sequences are GTSNPN and SVGIG (reference sequence). CDR3 length: 14 residues. J gave up 4 bases and V 3 bases, and 3 bases lay outside the gene matches. The CDR3 region is CAWSPGQYNSPLHF. The CDR3 DNA is TGTGCCTGGAGCCCGGGACAGTATAATTCACCCCTCCACTTT.

This clone occurred once. The J gene is TRBJ2-1, the V gene TRBV5-8, with 14 bases fitting TRBD2. This CDR3 has 16 residues. J gave up 4 bases and V 1 base, and 1 base lay outside the gene matches. The germline V gene encodes CDR1 SGHTS and CDR2 YDEGEE. The CDR3 nucleotides are TGTGCCAGCAGCTTGAGGACTAGCGGGGGGTACAATGAGCAGTTCTTC. It is translated as CASSLRTSGGYNEQFF.

The rearrangement joins TRBV5-5 to TRBJ1-2, with 8 nucleotides matching TRBD1. The CDR3 spans 16 residues. CDR1 SGHKS and CDR2 YYEKEE come from the germline V gene (reference sequence). J gave up 3 bases and V 4 bases, and 11 bases lay outside the gene matches. The CDR3 sequence is CASSPTQGGWDYGYTF. CDR3 bases: TGTGCCAGCAGCCCCACACAGGGGGGATGGGACTATGGCTACACCTTC.

The rearrangement uses TRBV5-4 and TRBJ1-2; D is uncertain. This CDR3 spans 14 amino acids. V was pared by 4 bases and J by 2 bases, with 12 bases between. Germline-derived CDR1 and CDR2 are SGHNT and YYREEE (reference sequence). Here the CDR3 reads CASSPFVGNYGYTF. The CDR3 region has the DNA TGTGCCAGCAGCCCCTTTGTGGGCAACTATGGCTACACCTTC.

This clone was recorded only once. CDR3 region: CASSVASGDYGEQFF. CDR3 nucleotides: TGTGCCAGCAGCGTTGCGAGCGGGGATTATGGTGAGCAGTTCTTC. The V gene is TRBV9, the J gene TRBJ2-1; TRBD2 matches 7 bases. Germline V gene data show CDR1 as SGDLS and CDR2 as YYNGEE. The junction had 11 bases not matched to a gene; V was cut back by 2 bases and J by 9 bases. The CDR3 runs 15 residues.

The V and J genes are TRBV24-1 and TRBJ2-3, with D possibly matching TRBD1 (5 bases). The CDR3 totals 16 residues. V lost 4 bases, J lost 3 bases, and 16 bases lay in between. Germline V gives CDR1 KGHDR, CDR2 SFDVKD. In nucleotides, the CDR3 is TGTGCCACCAGTGAACTCGACACAGGATCTACAGATACGCAGTATTTT. Its translation: CATSELDTGSTDTQYF.

This clone came up once. This chain uses TRBV19 with TRBJ1-5; no definite D call. The length of the CDR3 is 15 residues. Germline V CDR1 and CDR2: LNHDA, SQIVND (reference sequence). V was shortened by 1 base and J by 0 bases, with 7 bases between the two germline ends. The CDR3 nucleotides read TGTGCCAGTAGTATAGTTAGCATTAGCAATCAGCCCCAGCATTTT. Its translation is CASSIVSISNQPQHF.

J is TRBJ1-1 and V is TRBV5-1; no reliable D call. The V end lost 2 bases, the J end lost 3 bases, and 14 bases lay between the germline ends. The CDR3 consists of 15 residues. Germline V gene lookup returns CDR1 SGHRS and CDR2 YFSETQ. The CDR3 loop reads CASSLTGSSHTEAFF. The DNA of the CDR3 is TGCGCCAGCAGCTTAACGGGGTCGAGTCACACTGAAGCTTTCTTT.

The DNA of the CDR3 is TGTGCCTGGAGTAAGGGCAGGGCGAATGCCAAAAACATTCAGTACTTC. It yields the protein CAWSKGRANAKNIQYF. The chain uses TRBV30 and TRBJ2-4, with D possibly matching TRBD1 (5 bases). CDR1 is GTSNPN, CDR2 SVGIG, per germline (reference sequence). The V gene lost 2 bases and the J gene lost 1 base, with 15 bases spanning the gap. The CDR3 consists of 16 residues. Complete variable domain (other parts from reference TRBV30 and TRBJ2-4): SQTIHQWPATLVQPVGSPLSLECTVEGTSNPNLYWYRQAAGRGLQLLFYSVGIGQISSEVPQNLSASRPQDRQFILSSKKLLLSDSGFYLCAWSKGRANAKNIQYFGAGTRLSVL.

This clone was observed a handful of times. The gene calls are TRBV5-1 and TRBJ2-3, with 9 bases identical to TRBD2. Germline V gene data show CDR1 as SGHRS and CDR2 as YFSETQ. The CDR3 sequence is 16 residues long. Losses at the gene ends were 3 bases for V and 0 bases for J; bases not matched to a gene: 5. The CDR3 DNA is TGCGCCAGCAGCTCCAGAGCGGGGGGCAGCACAGATACGCAGTATTTT. Translating gives CASSSRAGGSTDTQYF.

The chain has TRBV7-2 and TRBJ1-3, with no clear D. V lost 5 bases, J lost 4 bases, and 15 bases lay in between. CDR1 and CDR2 from the germline V gene are SGHTA and FQGNSA. CDR3 length equals 15 residues. The CDR3 DNA reads TGTGCCAGCAGCCCAGGACTATCTCTGGGAAACACCATATATTTT. It yields the protein CASSPGLSLGNTIYF.

V and J are TRBV5-1 and TRBJ1-2, with 9 bases identical to TRBD1. V trimming: 0 bases; J trimming: 0 bases; junction bases outside the gene matches: 6. The germline CDR1 and CDR2 sequences are SGHRS and YFSETQ. This CDR3 comprises 17 residues. CDR3 residues: CASSLVTGGPANYGYTF. The CDR3 DNA is TGCGCCAGCAGCTTGGTTACAGGGGGCCCCGCTAACTATGGCTACACCTTC.

V and J are TRBV5-1 and TRBJ2-3; 8 bases are a match to TRBD2. CDR3 size: 15 residues. V lost 0 bases, J lost 1 base, and 1 base stayed unmatched. Germline lookup yields CDR1 SGHRS and CDR2 YFSETQ. DNA for the CDR3: TGCGCCAGCAGCTTGGGTAGCGGGGGCACAGATACGCAGTATTTT. This encodes CASSLGSGGTDTQYF.

J is TRBJ2-2 and V is TRBV7-6, with 9 nucleotides matching TRBD2. Germline trimming cut 5 bases from V and 2 bases from J; bases unmatched to any gene: 9. This CDR3 is built from 17 residues. CDR1 is SGHVS and CDR2 is FNYEAQ in the germline V gene. CDR3 DNA sequence: TGTGCCAGCAGCCGGAGCCGAGCGGGGGGCAACACCGGGGAGCTGTTTTTT. This encodes CASSRSRAGGNTGELFF.

The V and J genes are TRBV19 and TRBJ1-4; TRBD1 agrees at 9 bases. Germline loops: CDR1 LNHDA, CDR2 SQIVND (reference sequence). This CDR3 region has 14 residues. Trimming cost V 7 bases and J 6 bases; bases outside gene matches: 6. CDR3 sequence: CASNGDRAHEKLFF. In DNA, the CDR3 is TGTGCCAGTAATGGGGACAGGGCCCATGAAAAACTGTTTTTT.

The chain uses TRBV5-6 and TRBJ2-1; 11 nucleotides align to TRBD2. Germline V lookup: CDR1 SGHDT, CDR2 YYEEEE. Trimming took 1 base from V and 7 from J; bases not matched to a gene: 10. CDR3 length: 17 amino acids. The CDR3 sequence: CASSLWISGGEDNEQFF. The CDR3, as DNA: TGTGCCAGCAGCTTGTGGATTAGCGGGGGGGAAGATAATGAGCAGTTCTTC.

The rearrangement uses TRBV7-7 and TRBJ2-7; tentative D call: TRBD1 (7 bases). The germline V and J ends were trimmed by 3 bases and 5 bases, with 14 bases remaining between them. The CDR3 runs 14 residues. Germline-derived CDR1 and CDR2 are SSHAT and FNYEAQ (reference sequence). The CDR3 spells CASSFDRDLDEQYF. CDR3 coding DNA: TGTGCCAGCAGCTTTGACAGGGACTTAGACGAGCAGTACTTC. Filled out from reference TRBV7-7 and TRBJ2-7, the complete variable domain reads GAGVSQSPRYKVTKRGQDVTLRCDPISSHATLYWYQQALGQGPEFLTYFNYEAQPDKSGLPSDRFSAERPEGSISTLTIQRTEQRDSAMYRCASSFDRDLDEQYFGPGTRLTVT.

V usage is TRBV11-3 and J usage is TRBJ2-5; 8 nucleotides match TRBD1. This CDR3 region has 16 residues. The J segment lost 5 bases and the V segment lost 2 bases, leaving 10 bases of the junction unmatched. Per the germline V gene, CDR1 is SGHNT and CDR2 is YENEEA. The DNA for the CDR3 is TGTGCCAGCAGCTTACGATCACAGGGGGGCGACGAGACCCAGTACTTC. Translation: CASSLRSQGGDETQYF.